A selection of T cell receptor beta chains follows, all from one sample in a study of blood T cells in healthy people across ages. TCRdb re-called the 5' RACE reads with MiXCR, one entry per CDR3 protein. This sample has under 1,100,000 distinct CDR3 sequences, with 20% to 25% found just once. The same sample was also studied in work on T cells of mothers and their children.

Sample: blood. The receptors come from a girl aged 2-10 years in good health. CDR3s include the opening cysteine and the closing phenylalanine or tryptophan. Fields, in order: CDR3 DNA, CDR3 protein, D gene, J gene, clone size, V gene. The D gene is left open where the match is weak. Some rows mark clone size as missing; the rest say once, few, many or name a class of expanded clone.

CDR3nt: TGTGCCAGCAGCTTGGCCTCAAGGGGAACTGAAGCTTTCTTT; CDR3aa: CASSLASRGTEAFF; d_gene: .; j_gene: TRBJ1-1; abundance: .; v_gene: TRBV7-9
CDR3nt: TGTGCCACCAGCAGTGGCTATACTTTTGATTCGGTATACGAGCAGTACTTC; CDR3aa: CATSSGYTFDSVYEQYF; d_gene: .; j_gene: TRBJ2-7; abundance: .; v_gene: TRBV15
CDR3nt: TGTGCCAGCACCCCAGGGGACTACCCTTCAGATACGCAGTATTTT; CDR3aa: CASTPGDYPSDTQYF; d_gene: .; j_gene: TRBJ2-3; abundance: few; v_gene: TRBV12-3/TRBV12-4
CDR3nt: TGCGCCAGCAGCTGGGCGGCGAACTACGAGCAGTACTTC; CDR3aa: CASSWAANYEQYF; d_gene: .; j_gene: TRBJ2-7; abundance: .; v_gene: TRBV5-1
CDR3nt: TGTGCCAGCAGCCAAACCGGGACTTACAATGAGCAGTTCTTC; CDR3aa: CASSQTGTYNEQFF; d_gene: .; j_gene: TRBJ2-1; abundance: few; v_gene: TRBV4-2
CDR3nt: TGTGCCAGCAGTTTAGAAATCAGCTCCTACAATGAGCAGTTCTTC; CDR3aa: CASSLEISSYNEQFF; d_gene: .; j_gene: TRBJ2-1; abundance: .; v_gene: TRBV28
CDR3nt: TGTGCCAGCAGTCCAAACCTCGGGACAGCCAGCTCTGGGGCCAACGTCCTGACTTTC; CDR3aa: CASSPNLGTASSGANVLTF; d_gene: TRBD1; j_gene: TRBJ2-6; abundance: few; v_gene: TRBV28
CDR3nt: TGTGCCAGCAGCTCACCGGGACAGGGGTCTGGAAACACCATATATTTT; CDR3aa: CASSSPGQGSGNTIYF; d_gene: TRBD1; j_gene: TRBJ1-3; abundance: .; v_gene: TRBV13
CDR3nt: TGTGCCAGCAGTCGACCTCGCGGACAGGGCTTTTGGAATCAGCCCCAGCATTTT; CDR3aa: CASSRPRGQGFWNQPQHF; d_gene: TRBD1; j_gene: TRBJ1-5; abundance: .; v_gene: TRBV7-8
CDR3nt: TGTGCCAGCAGTCTTTCCTTAGCGGGAGTTGGCGAGCAGTACTTC; CDR3aa: CASSLSLAGVGEQYF; d_gene: TRBD2; j_gene: TRBJ2-7; abundance: .; v_gene: TRBV27
CDR3nt: TGCGCCAGCAGCCAAGGGTCGGCAGCTGGGGCCAACGTCCCGACTTTC; CDR3aa: CASSQGSAAGANVPTF; d_gene: .; j_gene: TRBJ2-6; abundance: .; v_gene: TRBV4-3
CDR3nt: TGTGCCAGCAGTTATACAGGGCGGCGGACCCAGTACTTC; CDR3aa: CASSYTGRRTQYF; d_gene: .; j_gene: TRBJ2-5; abundance: few; v_gene: TRBV12-3/TRBV12-4
CDR3nt: TGTGCCAGCAGCGACCTTTACAATGAGCAGTTCTTC; CDR3aa: CASSDLYNEQFF; d_gene: .; j_gene: TRBJ2-1; abundance: many; v_gene: TRBV25-1
CDR3nt: TGTGCCAGCAGCCAGGCCCTCAGGTCTGAAGCTTTCTTT; CDR3aa: CASSQALRSEAFF; d_gene: .; j_gene: TRBJ1-1; abundance: few; v_gene: TRBV7-9
CDR3nt: TGTGCCAGCAGTGAAGCGGGATATACAGGGGATGCGGAGACCCAGTACTTC; CDR3aa: CASSEAGYTGDAETQYF; d_gene: TRBD1; j_gene: TRBJ2-5; abundance: few; v_gene: TRBV2
CDR3nt: TGTGCCAGCAGCGAAAGACAGGGCTACGAGCAGTACTTC; CDR3aa: CASSERQGYEQYF; d_gene: TRBD1; j_gene: TRBJ2-7; abundance: .; v_gene: TRBV7-2
CDR3nt: TGTGCCAGCAGCCGGGGACAGGAAATTTCACCCCTCCACTTT; CDR3aa: CASSRGQEISPLHF; d_gene: TRBD1; j_gene: TRBJ1-6; abundance: .; v_gene: TRBV7-9
CDR3nt: TGTGCCAGCATTGACGTCGGTGAGGATGAGCAGTTCTTC; CDR3aa: CASIDVGEDEQFF; d_gene: .; j_gene: TRBJ2-1; abundance: .; v_gene: TRBV25-1
CDR3nt: TGTGCCAGCAGCCCCAGGGGTCTCGAGCAGTACTTC; CDR3aa: CASSPRGLEQYF; d_gene: .; j_gene: TRBJ2-7; abundance: many; v_gene: TRBV6-5
CDR3nt: TGCAGCGTTGTGGAGACAGGGGGCTACGAGCAGTACTTC; CDR3aa: CSVVETGGYEQYF; d_gene: TRBD1; j_gene: TRBJ2-7; abundance: .; v_gene: TRBV29-1
CDR3nt: TGTGCCAGCAGCTTGAGGGGGCGGTTCGGTGAAGCTTTCTTT; CDR3aa: CASSLRGRFGEAFF; d_gene: TRBD1; j_gene: TRBJ1-1; abundance: few; v_gene: TRBV5-6
CDR3nt: TGTGCCAGCAGTTTCTTCGGAGATACGCAGTATTTT; CDR3aa: CASSFFGDTQYF; d_gene: .; j_gene: TRBJ2-3; abundance: few; v_gene: TRBV12-3/TRBV12-4
CDR3nt: TGTGCCAGCAGGAGGACAGGGTTAGCCAAAAACATTCAGTACTTC; CDR3aa: CASRRTGLAKNIQYF; d_gene: TRBD1; j_gene: TRBJ2-4; abundance: few; v_gene: TRBV12-3/TRBV12-4